The TCR beta chain under discussion was sequenced for a study of OX40 agonist ivuxolimab in advanced cancers. Background on the study: Allowance was made for prior anti-PD-1, anti-PD-L1 or anti-CTLA-4 therapy, and 40% had some.

Method: immunoSEQ multiplex PCR; TCRdb's copy keeps in-frame clones and lacks some. The sample carries fewer than 100,000 clones, around 83% recorded once. Regarding the study as a whole: On average, CD8+ T cells had more expanded clones than CD4+. By week 6 at 0.1 to 3.0 mg/kg, blood CD4+ and CD8+ T cells had expanded clonally.

On this clone: Its antigen is undetermined.

The source material was CD4+ or CD8+ T cells sorted from blood, sampled in a trial of the OX40 agonist ivuxolimab. This TCR derives from an adult with an advanced solid tumor such as melanoma, head and neck, liver or kidney cancer.

The CDR3 loop reads CASSDPGQKAFF. The CDR3 coding sequence is TGCGCCAGCAGTGACCCAGGACAGAAAGCTTTCTTT. The chain recombines TRBV10-1 with TRBJ1-1, with D tentatively TRBD1 (6 bases). Between the trimmed V and J ends, which lost 3 bases and 9 bases, there was a span of 11 bases. The CDR3 has 12 amino acids. Germline V gene sequence: CDR1 WNHNN, CDR2 SYGVQD (reference sequence).